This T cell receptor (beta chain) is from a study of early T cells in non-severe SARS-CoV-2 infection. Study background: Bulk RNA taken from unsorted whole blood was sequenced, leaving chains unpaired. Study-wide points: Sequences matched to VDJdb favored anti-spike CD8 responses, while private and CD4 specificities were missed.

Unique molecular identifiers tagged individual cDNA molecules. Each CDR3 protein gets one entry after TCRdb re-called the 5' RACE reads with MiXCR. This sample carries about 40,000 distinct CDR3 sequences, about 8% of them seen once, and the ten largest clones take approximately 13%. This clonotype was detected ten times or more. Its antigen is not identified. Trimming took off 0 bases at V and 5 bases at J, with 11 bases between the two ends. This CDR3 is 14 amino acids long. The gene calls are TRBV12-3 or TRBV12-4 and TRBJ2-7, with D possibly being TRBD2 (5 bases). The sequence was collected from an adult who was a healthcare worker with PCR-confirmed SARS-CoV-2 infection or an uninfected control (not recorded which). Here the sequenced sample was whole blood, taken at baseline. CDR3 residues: CASSLAGLRNEQYF. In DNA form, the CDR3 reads TGTGCCAGCAGTTTAGCCGGACTGAGGAACGAGCAGTACTTC.